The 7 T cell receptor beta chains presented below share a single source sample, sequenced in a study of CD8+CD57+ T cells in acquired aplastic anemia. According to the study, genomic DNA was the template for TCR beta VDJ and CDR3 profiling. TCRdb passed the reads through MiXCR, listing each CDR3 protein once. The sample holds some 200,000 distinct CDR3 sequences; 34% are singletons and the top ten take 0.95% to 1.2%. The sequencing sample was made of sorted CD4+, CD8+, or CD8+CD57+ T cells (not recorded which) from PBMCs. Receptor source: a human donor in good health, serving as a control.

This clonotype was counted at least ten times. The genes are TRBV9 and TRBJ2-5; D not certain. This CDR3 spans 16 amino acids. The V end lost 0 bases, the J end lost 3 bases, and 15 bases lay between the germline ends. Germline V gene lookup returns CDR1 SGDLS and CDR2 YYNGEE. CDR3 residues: CASSVALGMGKETQYF. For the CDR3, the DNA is TGTGCCAGCAGCGTAGCTCTGGGGATGGGCAAAGAGACCCAGTACTTC.

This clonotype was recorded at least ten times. The CDR3 loop is CSAMRGLAGGLFQETQYF. CDR3 bases: TGCAGTGCTATGCGTGGACTAGCGGGGGGACTGTTCCAAGAGACCCAGTACTTC. The chain couples TRBV20-1 to TRBJ2-5, with 14 bases identical to TRBD2. V gave up 4 bases and J gave up 1 base; unmatched junction bases: 11. Germline V gene lookup returns CDR1 DFQATT and CDR2 SNEGSKA (reference sequence). This CDR3 spans 18 amino acids.

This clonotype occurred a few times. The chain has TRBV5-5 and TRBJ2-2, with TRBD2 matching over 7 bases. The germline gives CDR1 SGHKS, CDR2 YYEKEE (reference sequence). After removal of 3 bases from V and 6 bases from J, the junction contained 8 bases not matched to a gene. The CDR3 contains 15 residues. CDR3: CASSWSGDWAGELFF. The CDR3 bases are TGTGCCAGCAGCTGGAGCGGGGATTGGGCCGGGGAGCTGTTTTTT.

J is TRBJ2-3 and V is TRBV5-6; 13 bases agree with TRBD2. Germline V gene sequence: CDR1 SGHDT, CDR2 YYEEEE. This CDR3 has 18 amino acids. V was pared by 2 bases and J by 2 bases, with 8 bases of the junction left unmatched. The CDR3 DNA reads TGTGCCAGCAGCTTACTATGGGGACTAGCGGGGACCACAGATACGCAGTATTTT. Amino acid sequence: CASSLLWGLAGTTDTQYF.

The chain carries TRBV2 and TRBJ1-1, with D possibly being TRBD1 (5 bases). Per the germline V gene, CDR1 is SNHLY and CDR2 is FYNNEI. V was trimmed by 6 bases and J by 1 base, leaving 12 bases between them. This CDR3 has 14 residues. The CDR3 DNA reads TGTGCCAGCAGCGCGGGGGGGACGAACACTGAAGCTTTCTTT. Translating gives CASSAGGTNTEAFF.

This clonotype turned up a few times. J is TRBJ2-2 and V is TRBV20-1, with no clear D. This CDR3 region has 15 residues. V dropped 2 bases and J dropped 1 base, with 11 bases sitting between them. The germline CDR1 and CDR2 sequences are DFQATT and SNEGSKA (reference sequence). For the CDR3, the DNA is TGCAGTGCTAGATCAAGGCCTGGGAACACCGGGGAGCTGTTTTTT. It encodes CSARSRPGNTGELFF.

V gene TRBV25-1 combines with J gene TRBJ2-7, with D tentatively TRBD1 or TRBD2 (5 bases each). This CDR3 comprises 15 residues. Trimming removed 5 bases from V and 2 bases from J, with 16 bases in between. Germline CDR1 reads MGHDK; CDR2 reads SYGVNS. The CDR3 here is CASSPLGVLTYEQYF. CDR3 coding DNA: TGTGCCAGCAGTCCCTTGGGGGTCCTTACCTACGAGCAGTACTTC.